These 21 T cell receptor beta chains share one sample of origin, sequenced in a study of T cell responses to AZD1222 COVID-19 vaccine. The method was immunoSEQ multiplex PCR; TCRdb's version includes in-frame clones alone and lacks a portion of them. Here the sample spans under 150,000 clones, roughly 88% being singletons. The specimen was peripheral blood, collected on day 0 of AZD1222 vaccination. The source is an adult in good health.

This clone was detected once. V usage is TRBV11-3 and J usage is TRBJ1-4; 7 bases line up with TRBD1. The CDR3 is 17 residues long. Germline CDR1 is SGHNT and CDR2 is YENEEA. V gave up 0 bases and J gave up 10 bases; unmatched junction bases: 14. The CDR3 spells CASSLEGTALMSGKLFF. The CDR3 DNA is TGTGCCAGCAGCTTAGAAGGGACAGCCCTAATGAGCGGAAAACTGTTTTTT.

In the case of this clone: This sample includes further DNA sequences coding for the same CDR3. This chain uses TRBV7-9 with TRBJ1-6; the D is unclear. Trimming cost V 3 bases and J 7 bases, with 7 bases left between them. CDR3 length equals 13 residues. CDR1 and CDR2 from the germline V gene are SEHNR and FQNEAQ (reference sequence). The CDR3 nucleotides are TGTGCCAGCAGCTTGGAAGGAAATTCACCCCTCCACTTT. It encodes CASSLEGNSPLHF.

The rearrangement links TRBV5-4 to TRBJ2-5; the match to TRBD1 covers 9 bases. Trimming took 3 bases from V and 5 from J; bases not matched to a gene: 11. The CDR3 consists of 16 residues. Germline loops: CDR1 SGHNT, CDR2 YYREEE (reference sequence). The CDR3 is CASSWGTGRGVETQYF. The DNA of the CDR3 is TGTGCCAGCAGCTGGGGGACAGGGAGAGGCGTGGAGACCCAGTACTTC.

The CDR3 bases are TGTGCCAGTAGTGACAGCTTGGATCAGCCCCAGCATTTT. Translating it yields CASSDSLDQPQHF. The gene calls are TRBV19 and TRBJ1-5; D perhaps matches TRBD1 (5 bases). Trimming removed 5 bases at V and 5 bases at J, with 10 bases between. Germline CDR1 reads LNHDA; CDR2 reads SQIVND (reference sequence). The CDR3 is 13 amino acids.

The chain joins TRBV5-4 to TRBJ2-6, with D tentatively TRBD1 (5 bases). Germline CDR1 and CDR2: SGHNT and YYREEE (reference sequence). The CDR3 consists of 16 residues. V gave up 3 bases and J gave up 3 bases, with 13 bases separating them. In DNA, the CDR3 is TGTGCCAGCAGCTCACAGGTCCTTGGTGGGGCCAACGTCCTGACTTTC. It yields the protein CASSSQVLGGANVLTF.

V is TRBV11-2 and J is TRBJ2-7; TRBD1 agrees at 9 bases. CDR3 length equals 19 residues. After removal of 1 base from V and 0 bases from J, the junction contained 13 bases not matched to a gene. Germline-derived CDR1 and CDR2 are SGHAT and FQNNGV. CDR3 loop: CASSLALGTGRDPSYEQYF. The CDR3 DNA is TGTGCCAGCAGCTTAGCCCTCGGGACAGGGAGGGATCCCTCCTACGAGCAGTACTTC.

The genes are TRBV25-1 and TRBJ1-5; a weak D match, TRBD1 (6 bases). This CDR3 comprises 14 residues. Germline V gene data show CDR1 as MGHDK and CDR2 as SYGVNS. The ends were cut back, 4 bases at V and 3 bases at J, with 10 bases in the middle. The CDR3 reads CASSGQEVNQPQHF. In DNA, the CDR3 is TGTGCCAGCAGTGGACAGGAGGTCAATCAGCCCCAGCATTTT.

This clone has only a few counts. This rearrangement joins TRBV29-1 to TRBJ2-7; 7 bases agree with TRBD1. This CDR3 comprises 12 residues. Germline CDR1 SQVTM, CDR2 ANQGSEA. V was pared by 5 bases and J by 2 bases, with 3 bases of the junction left unmatched. This CDR3 reads CSVRDSTYEQYF. In nucleotides, the CDR3 is TGCAGCGTTCGGGACAGCACCTACGAGCAGTACTTC.

This chain connects TRBV6-4 to TRBJ1-6; no clear D. Between the trimmed V and J ends, which lost 4 bases and 7 bases, there was a span of 8 bases. The germline gives CDR1 MRHNA, CDR2 SNTAGT. The CDR3 has 13 amino acids. CDR3 nucleotides: TGTGCCAGCAGTGTGACAAGAAATTCACCCCTCCACTTT. It translates to CASSVTRNSPLHF.

This clone was seen a single time. V and J are TRBV25-1 and TRBJ2-1; weak D call: TRBD2 (5 bases). The V and J ends lost 1 base and 8 bases respectively, with 15 bases between them. Germline CDR1 and CDR2: MGHDK and SYGVNS. CDR3 length: 15 residues. This chain's CDR3 is CASSELGLGGYEQFF. The CDR3 bases are TGTGCCAGCAGTGAATTAGGACTGGGTGGTTATGAGCAGTTCTTC.

The J gene is TRBJ2-2, the V gene TRBV9; a possible D gene is TRBD2 (5 bases). The CDR3 is made up of 16 amino acids. Germline V lookup: CDR1 SGDLS, CDR2 YYNGEE. Deletions cut 5 bases from V and 3 bases from J, with 17 bases between. CDR3 DNA: TGTGCCAGCAGGGTCACGGACTCTGGGTACACCGGGGAGCTGTTTTTT. It encodes CASRVTDSGYTGELFF.

The genes are TRBV5-8 and TRBJ2-3, with 7 bases identical to TRBD2. Germline V gives CDR1 SGHTS, CDR2 YDEGEE. The CDR3 extends over 15 amino acids. Trimming took 4 bases from V and 6 from J; bases not matched to a gene: 11. CDR3 in amino acids: CASSTTSRRVDTQYF. Here the CDR3 DNA reads TGTGCCAGCAGCACGACTAGCCGGCGGGTTGATACGCAGTATTTT.

There are a few counts of this clone. The gene calls are TRBV5-5 and TRBJ2-5; maybe TRBD1 (6 bases). Trimming removed 0 bases from V and 5 bases from J, with 14 bases in between. The CDR3 has 15 residues. Germline V gives CDR1 SGHKS, CDR2 YYEKEE (reference sequence). The CDR3 spells CASSLGLGAGETQYF. In nucleotides, the CDR3 is TGTGCCAGCAGCTTGGGTCTGGGGGCTGGTGAGACCCAGTACTTC.

The chain is built from TRBV9 and TRBJ2-1; TRBD2 aligns across 8 bases. Losses at the gene ends were 0 bases for V and 4 bases for J; bases not matched to a gene: 3. The germline gives CDR1 SGDLS, CDR2 YYNGEE. This CDR3 comprises 15 residues. DNA of the CDR3: TGTGCCAGCAGCGTAGGGGCTAGCGGGTACAATGAGCAGTTCTTC. Protein sequence: CASSVGASGYNEQFF.

The V gene is TRBV7-9, the J gene TRBJ2-7; TRBD2 matches 10 bases. The CDR3 runs 19 residues. The V gene end was trimmed by 2 bases and the J gene end by 1 base; junction bases not matched to a gene: 14. Germline V CDR1 and CDR2: SEHNR, FQNEAQ (reference sequence). The CDR3 region has the DNA TGTGCCAGCAGCTTAATAGCTAGCGGGGGCCGAAGAAATTCCTACGAGCAGTACTTC. Amino acids: CASSLIASGGRRNSYEQYF.

The gene calls are TRBV6-1 and TRBJ1-5, with D unclear. Trimming stripped 1 base from V and 5 bases from J, with 15 bases between. The CDR3 totals 16 residues. Germline assignment: CDR1 MNHNS and CDR2 SASEGT. Written as DNA, the CDR3 is TGTGCCAGCAGTGAAGTTCCCGGCACTTCGGATCAGCCCCAGCATTTT. Its protein product is CASSEVPGTSDQPQHF.

This clone was detected only once. V is TRBV6-9 and J is TRBJ1-2, with 7 bases that match TRBD1. The CDR3 totals 14 residues. Germline V gives CDR1 MNHGY, CDR2 SVAAGI. V trimming: 3 bases; J trimming: 4 bases; junction bases outside the gene matches: 5. CDR3 sequence: CASSYPDRAYGYTF. The CDR3 DNA sequence: TGTGCCAGCAGTTACCCCGACAGGGCCTATGGCTACACCTTC.

This clone was recorded only once. The rearrangement links TRBV12-3 or TRBV12-4 to TRBJ1-1; 8 bases align to TRBD1. This CDR3 contains 13 residues. J was trimmed by 11 bases and V by 1 base; bases with no gene match: 6. The CDR3, as DNA: TGTGCCAGCAGTTTAGGACAGGGGTTGCGGGCTTTCTTT. Its protein is CASSLGQGLRAFF.

This chain joins TRBV7-9 and TRBJ1-6, with D perhaps TRBD1 (6 bases). V gave up 0 bases and J gave up 3 bases, with 15 bases separating them. CDR1 SEHNR and CDR2 FQNEAQ come from the germline V gene (reference sequence). CDR3 size: 18 residues. The CDR3 nucleotides read TGTGCCAGCAGCTTAGCGGGCAGGGGAGGGGTCTATAATTCACCCCTCCACTTT. Its translation: CASSLAGRGGVYNSPLHF.

The V and J genes are TRBV5-1 and TRBJ2-1; 9 bases line up with TRBD2. J was trimmed by 1 base and V by 7 bases; bases with no gene match: 6. The length of the CDR3 is 15 residues. Germline values: CDR1 SGHRS, CDR2 YFSETQ. CDR3 loop: CASGFSGGSYNEQFF. The CDR3 bases are TGCGCCAGCGGTTTTAGCGGGGGTTCCTACAATGAGCAGTTCTTC. The full variable domain, rest sourced from reference TRBV5-1 and TRBJ2-1, is KAGVTQTPRYLIKTRGQQVTLSCSPISGHRSVSWYQQTPGQGLQFLFEYFSETQRNKGNFPGRFSGRQFSNSRSEMNVSTLELGDSALYLCASGFSGGSYNEQFFGPGTRLTVL.

V and J are TRBV2 and TRBJ1-3; 7 bases match TRBD1. The CDR3 runs 16 residues. J was trimmed by 0 bases and V by 6 bases; bases with no gene match: 8. Germline CDR1 and CDR2: SNHLY and FYNNEI. The CDR3 spells CASRVQGSLSGNTIYF. The CDR3 DNA sequence: TGTGCCAGCAGAGTACAGGGGAGCCTCTCTGGAAACACCATATATTTT.